These T cell receptor beta chains were read from a single sample in a study of shared clonotypes between healthy human individuals. TCRdb keeps only in-frame clones here, not all; method: immunoSEQ multiplex PCR. This sample carries millions of clones, about 95% of them seen once, and the ten largest clones take more than 0.95%. The sample consisted of naive CD8+ T cells sorted from blood. The receptor source for this set is a man between 18 and 35 years old in good health. Both conserved end residues are trimmed from each CDR3. Size values are once, few and many counts, or a class for expanded clones, and some rows have none.

V gene: TRBV7-9; clone size: NA; J gene: TRBJ1-4; CDR3 protein: ASSGQGSEKLF
V gene: TRBV4-1; clone size: once; J gene: TRBJ2-1; CDR3 protein: ASSQVGGREQF
V gene: TRBV19; clone size: NA; J gene: TRBJ2-1; CDR3 protein: ASSINPQREGVNEQF
V gene: TRBV5-1; clone size: NA; J gene: TRBJ2-7; CDR3 protein: RSYEQY
V gene: TRBV4-1; clone size: NA; J gene: TRBJ2-7; CDR3 protein: ASSQDPSGEYYEQY
V gene: TRBV13; clone size: NA; J gene: TRBJ2-7; CDR3 protein: ASSEDGYEQY
V gene: TRBV4-1; clone size: NA; J gene: TRBJ2-7; CDR3 protein: ASSHTGTGWYEQY
V gene: TRBV30; clone size: NA; J gene: TRBJ2-5; CDR3 protein: AWKDGGALETQY
V gene: TRBV5-1; clone size: NA; J gene: TRBJ2-4; CDR3 protein: ASSLEGENIQY
V gene: TRBV27; clone size: NA; J gene: TRBJ2-7; CDR3 protein: ASANMGGGPDEQY
V gene: TRBV19; clone size: NA; J gene: TRBJ1-1; CDR3 protein: ASSIAGRQNTEAF
V gene: TRBV6-5; clone size: NA; J gene: TRBJ2-1; CDR3 protein: ASSLTSGAYNEQF
V gene: TRBV30; clone size: NA; J gene: TRBJ2-1; CDR3 protein: AWSFAGGFYNEQF
V gene: TRBV28; clone size: many; J gene: TRBJ2-1; CDR3 protein: ASSSQRGASYNEQF
V gene: TRBV2; clone size: NA; J gene: TRBJ2-3; CDR3 protein: ATNPTADTQY
V gene: TRBV6-5; clone size: NA; J gene: TRBJ2-7; CDR3 protein: ASSYSTGGPYEQY
V gene: TRBV9; clone size: NA; J gene: TRBJ2-1; CDR3 protein: ASSGSGTGYNEQF
V gene: TRBV7-9; clone size: NA; J gene: TRBJ2-5; CDR3 protein: ASSLFETGPTKETQY
V gene: TRBV27; clone size: NA; J gene: TRBJ1-2; CDR3 protein: ASTGDRDYGYT
V gene: TRBV7-8; clone size: NA; J gene: TRBJ2-7; CDR3 protein: ASSLSLQITYEQY
V gene: TRBV2; clone size: NA; J gene: TRBJ1-5; CDR3 protein: ASRPGQGINQPQH
V gene: TRBV19; clone size: NA; J gene: TRBJ1-2; CDR3 protein: ASSNLSGLDYGYT
V gene: TRBV5-6; clone size: NA; J gene: TRBJ2-5; CDR3 protein: ASSLDRAQETQY
V gene: TRBV7-2; clone size: NA; J gene: TRBJ2-7; CDR3 protein: ASSSSAGYEQY
V gene: TRBV9; clone size: NA; J gene: TRBJ2-7; CDR3 protein: ASSSASGYEQY
V gene: TRBV6-6; clone size: NA; J gene: TRBJ2-2; CDR3 protein: ASSRTSGSTGGELF
V gene: TRBV4-3; clone size: NA; J gene: TRBJ2-5; CDR3 protein: ASSPGTSGSVQETQY